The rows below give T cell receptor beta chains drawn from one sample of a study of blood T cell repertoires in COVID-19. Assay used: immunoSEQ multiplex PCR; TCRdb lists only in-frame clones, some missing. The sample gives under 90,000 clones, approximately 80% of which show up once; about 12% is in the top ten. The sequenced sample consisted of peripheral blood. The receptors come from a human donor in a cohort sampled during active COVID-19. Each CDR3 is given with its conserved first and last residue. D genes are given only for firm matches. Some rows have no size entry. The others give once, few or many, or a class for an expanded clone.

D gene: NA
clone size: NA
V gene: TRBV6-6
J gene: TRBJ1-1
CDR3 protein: CASSYSSGNEAFF
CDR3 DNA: TGTGCCAGCAGTTACTCGAGCGGGAATGAAGCTTTCTTT

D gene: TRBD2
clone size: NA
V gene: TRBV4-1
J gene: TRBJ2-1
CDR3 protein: CASSPASAGVNNEQFF
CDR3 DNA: TGCGCCAGCAGCCCTGCTTCAGCGGGAGTTAACAATGAGCAGTTCTTC

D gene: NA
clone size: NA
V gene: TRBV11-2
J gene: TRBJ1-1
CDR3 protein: CASSLVGQGNTEAFF
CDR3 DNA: TGTGCCAGCAGCTTAGTAGGCCAGGGGAACACTGAAGCTTTCTTT

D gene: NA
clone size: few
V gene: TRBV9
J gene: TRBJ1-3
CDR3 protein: CASSRGGDGNTIYF
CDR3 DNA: TGTGCCAGCAGCCGGGGAGGGGATGGAAACACCATATATTTT

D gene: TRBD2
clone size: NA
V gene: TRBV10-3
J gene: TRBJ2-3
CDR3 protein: CATRLAPSTDTQYF
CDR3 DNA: TGTGCCACACGACTAGCTCCTAGCACAGATACGCAGTATTTT

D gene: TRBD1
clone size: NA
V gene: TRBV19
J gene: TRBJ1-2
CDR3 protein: CASSLPGQGYGYTF
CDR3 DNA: TGTGCCAGTAGTTTGCCGGGACAGGGCTATGGCTACACCTTC

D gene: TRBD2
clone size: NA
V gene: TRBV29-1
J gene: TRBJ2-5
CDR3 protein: CSVEDRGSGGPYQETQYF
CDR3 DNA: TGCAGCGTTGAAGATCGTGGTAGCGGGGGGCCGTACCAAGAGACCCAGTACTTC

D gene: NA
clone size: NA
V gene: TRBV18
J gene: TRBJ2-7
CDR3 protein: CASSPTEGGSYEQYF
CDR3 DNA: TGTGCCAGCTCACCCACAGAGGGCGGCTCCTACGAGCAGTACTTC

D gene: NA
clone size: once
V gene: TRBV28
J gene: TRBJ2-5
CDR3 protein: CASSRQKTQYF
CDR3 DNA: TGTGCCAGCAGCCGACAGAAGACCCAGTACTTC

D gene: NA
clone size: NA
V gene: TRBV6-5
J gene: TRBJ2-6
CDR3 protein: CASRGVSGANVLTF
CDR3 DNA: TGTGCCAGCAGGGGAGTTTCTGGGGCCAACGTCCTGACTTTC

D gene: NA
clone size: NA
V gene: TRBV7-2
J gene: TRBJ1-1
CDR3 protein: CASSFDRLNTEAFF
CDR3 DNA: TGTGCCAGCAGCTTTGACAGGCTGAACACTGAAGCTTTCTTT

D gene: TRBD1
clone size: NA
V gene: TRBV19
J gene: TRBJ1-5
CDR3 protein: CASSTLRTGRNQPQHF
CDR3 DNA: TGTGCCAGTAGTACGCTCCGGACAGGGCGCAATCAGCCCCAGCATTTT

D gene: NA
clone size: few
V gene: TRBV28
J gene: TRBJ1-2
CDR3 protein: CASRPFRRRFDGYTF
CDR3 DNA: TGTGCCAGCAGACCCTTTCGGCGCAGGTTCGATGGCTACACCTTC

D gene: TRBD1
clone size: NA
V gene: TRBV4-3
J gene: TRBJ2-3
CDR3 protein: CASSLRTGRTDTQYF
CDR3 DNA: TGCGCCAGCAGCCTACGGACAGGCCGCACAGATACGCAGTATTTT

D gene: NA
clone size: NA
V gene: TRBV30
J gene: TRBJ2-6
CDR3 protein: CAWSVGQANVLTF
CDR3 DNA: TGTGCCTGGAGTGTGGGGCAGGCCAACGTCCTGACTTTC

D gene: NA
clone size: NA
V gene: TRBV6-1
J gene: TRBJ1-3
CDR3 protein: CASSETGRSGNTIYF
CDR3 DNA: TGTGCCAGCAGTGAAACAGGACGCTCTGGAAACACCATATATTTT

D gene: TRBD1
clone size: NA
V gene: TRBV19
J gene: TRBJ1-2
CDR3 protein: CASSKFQGANGYTF
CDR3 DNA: TGTGCCAGTAGTAAGTTCCAGGGGGCGAATGGCTACACCTTC

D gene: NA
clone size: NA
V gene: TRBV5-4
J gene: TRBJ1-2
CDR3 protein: CASSLSREGYGYTF
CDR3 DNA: TGTGCCAGCAGCTTGAGCAGGGAGGGCTATGGCTACACCTTC

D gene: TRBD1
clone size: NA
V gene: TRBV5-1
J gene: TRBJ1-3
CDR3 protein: CASSEGAGNTIYF
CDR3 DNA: TGCGCCAGCAGCGAGGGGGCCGGAAACACCATATATTTT

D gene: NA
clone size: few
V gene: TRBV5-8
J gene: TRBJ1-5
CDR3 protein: CASSLGGARSNQPQHF
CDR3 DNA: TGTGCCAGCAGCTTAGGAGGGGCGAGGAGCAATCAGCCCCAGCATTTT

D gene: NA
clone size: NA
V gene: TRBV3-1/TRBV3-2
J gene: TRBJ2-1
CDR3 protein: CASSPGNRVNNEQFF
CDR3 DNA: TGTGCCAGCAGCCCTGGCAACAGGGTAAACAATGAGCAGTTCTTC

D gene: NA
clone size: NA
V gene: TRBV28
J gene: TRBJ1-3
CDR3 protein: CASIAGGSSGNTIYF
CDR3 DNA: TGTGCCAGCATCGCCGGAGGGAGCTCTGGAAACACCATATATTTT

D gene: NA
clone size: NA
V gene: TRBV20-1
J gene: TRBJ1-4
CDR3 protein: CSASYRDTQTLGTNEKLFF
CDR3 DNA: TGCAGTGCTAGTTACCGGGACACCCAAACGCTGGGAACTAATGAAAAACTGTTTTTT

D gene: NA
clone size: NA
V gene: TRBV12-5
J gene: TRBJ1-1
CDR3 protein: CASGLLGGTEAFF
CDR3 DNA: TGTGCTAGTGGTTTGCTAGGGGGCACTGAAGCTTTCTTT

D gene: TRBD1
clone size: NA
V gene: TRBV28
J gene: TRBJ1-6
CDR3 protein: CASSLGQGAGSPLHF
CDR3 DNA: TGTGCCAGCAGTCTAGGACAGGGGGCAGGATCACCCCTCCACTTT

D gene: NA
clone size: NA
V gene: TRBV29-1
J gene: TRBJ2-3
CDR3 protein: CSVAGQLPTDTQYF
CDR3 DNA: TGCAGCGTTGCTGGACAGCTACCCACAGATACGCAGTATTTT

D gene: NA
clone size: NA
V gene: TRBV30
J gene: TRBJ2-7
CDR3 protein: CAWSVGVYEQYF
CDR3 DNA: TGTGCCTGGAGTGTCGGAGTTTACGAGCAGTACTTC

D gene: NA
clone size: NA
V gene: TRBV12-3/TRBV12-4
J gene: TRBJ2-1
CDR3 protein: CASSLVVYNEQFF
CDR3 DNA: TGTGCCAGCAGTTTAGTCGTGTACAATGAGCAGTTCTTC

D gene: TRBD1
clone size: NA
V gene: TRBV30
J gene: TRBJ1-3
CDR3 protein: CAWRADRSGNTIYF
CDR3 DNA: TGTGCCTGGAGGGCGGACAGGTCAGGAAACACCATATATTTT

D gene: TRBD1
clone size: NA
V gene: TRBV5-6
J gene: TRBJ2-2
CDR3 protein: CASSLVQGAAGELFF
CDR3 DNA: TGTGCCAGCAGCTTGGTACAGGGGGCGGCCGGGGAGCTGTTTTTT

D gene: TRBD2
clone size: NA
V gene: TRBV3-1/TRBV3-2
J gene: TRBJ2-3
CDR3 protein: CASSRYLTSGGTQSTDTQYF
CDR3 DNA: TGTGCCAGCAGCAGATACCTAACTAGCGGGGGGACGCAGAGCACAGATACGCAGTATTTT

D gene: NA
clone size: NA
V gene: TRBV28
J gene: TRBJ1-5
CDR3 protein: CASQTGNQPQHF
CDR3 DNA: TGTGCCAGCCAAACAGGAAATCAGCCCCAGCATTTT

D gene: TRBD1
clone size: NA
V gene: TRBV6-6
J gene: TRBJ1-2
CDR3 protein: CASQGANYGYTF
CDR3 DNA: TGTGCCAGCCAGGGGGCTAACTATGGCTACACCTTC

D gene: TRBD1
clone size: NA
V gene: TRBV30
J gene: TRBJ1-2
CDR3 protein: CAWSFRDRVSYGYTF
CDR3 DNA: TGTGCCTGGAGTTTTCGGGACAGAGTTTCCTATGGCTACACCTTC

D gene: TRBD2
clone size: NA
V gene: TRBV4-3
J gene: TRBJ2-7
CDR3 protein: CASSQTSGGSYEQYF
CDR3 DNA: TGCGCCAGCAGCCAAACTAGCGGGGGGTCCTACGAGCAGTACTTC

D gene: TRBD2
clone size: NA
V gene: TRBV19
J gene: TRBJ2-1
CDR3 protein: CASSMSSGGAFSEQFF
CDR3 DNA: TGTGCCAGTAGTATGTCCAGCGGGGGGGCCTTTAGTGAGCAGTTCTTC

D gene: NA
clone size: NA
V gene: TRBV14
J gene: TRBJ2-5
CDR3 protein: CASSPAGLGKVTQYF
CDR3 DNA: TGTGCCAGCAGCCCGGCCGGGCTCGGGAAGGTGACCCAGTACTTC

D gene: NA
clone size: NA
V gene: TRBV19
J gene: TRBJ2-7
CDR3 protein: CASSIGPAAYEQYF
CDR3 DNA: TGTGCCAGTAGTATAGGTCCCGCGGCATACGAGCAGTACTTC

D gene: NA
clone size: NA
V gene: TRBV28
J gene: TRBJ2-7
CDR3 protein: CASSLGSMPYEQYF
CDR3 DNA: TGTGCCAGCAGTTTAGGCAGTATGCCCTACGAGCAGTACTTC

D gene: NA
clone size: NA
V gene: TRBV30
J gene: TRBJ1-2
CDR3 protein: CAYNRVLNYGYTF
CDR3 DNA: TGTGCCTACAACAGGGTATTAAACTATGGCTACACCTTC

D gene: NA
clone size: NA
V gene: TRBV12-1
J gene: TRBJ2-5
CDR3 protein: CASSFSLSVGDSETQYF
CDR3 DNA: TGTGCCAGCAGCTTTTCCCTTAGCGTGGGGGACTCAGAGACCCAGTACTTC

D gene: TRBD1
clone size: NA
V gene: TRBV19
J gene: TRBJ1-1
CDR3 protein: CASSRQGAEAFF
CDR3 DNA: TGTGCCAGTAGTAGACAGGGTGCTGAAGCTTTCTTT

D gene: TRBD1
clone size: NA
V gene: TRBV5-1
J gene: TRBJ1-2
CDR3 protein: CASSLEGQRGGYTF
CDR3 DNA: TGCGCCAGCAGCTTGGAGGGACAGAGGGGTGGCTACACCTTC

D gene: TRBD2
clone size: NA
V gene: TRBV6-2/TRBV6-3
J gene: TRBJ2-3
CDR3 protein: CASSGPGTSGRAADTQYF
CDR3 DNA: TGTGCCAGCAGTGGACCCGGGACTAGCGGGAGGGCAGCAGATACGCAGTATTTT

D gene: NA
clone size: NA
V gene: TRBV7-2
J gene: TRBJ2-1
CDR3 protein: CASSLDSLRGNEQFF
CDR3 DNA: TGTGCCAGCAGCTTAGACTCACTCCGGGGCAATGAGCAGTTCTTC

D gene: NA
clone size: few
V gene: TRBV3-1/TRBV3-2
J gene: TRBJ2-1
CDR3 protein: CASSQDRSEQFF
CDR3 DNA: TGTGCCAGCAGCCAAGATAGAAGTGAGCAGTTCTTC

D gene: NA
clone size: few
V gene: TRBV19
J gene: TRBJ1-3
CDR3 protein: CASTTDGGLKDTIYF
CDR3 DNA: TGTGCCAGTACAACAGACGGGGGTTTGAAGGACACCATATATTTT

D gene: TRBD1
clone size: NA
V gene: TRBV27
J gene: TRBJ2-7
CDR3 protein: CASSPDRGYEQYF
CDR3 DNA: TGTGCCAGCAGCCCGGACAGGGGCTACGAGCAGTACTTC

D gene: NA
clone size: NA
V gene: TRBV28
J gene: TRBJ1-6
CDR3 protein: CASRPGEGLNSPLHF
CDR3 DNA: TGTGCCAGCAGACCCGGGGAGGGGCTGAATTCACCCCTCCACTTT

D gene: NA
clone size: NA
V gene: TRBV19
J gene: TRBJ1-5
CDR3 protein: CASSAPRGPPSQHF
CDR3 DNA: TGTGCCAGTAGTGCCCCGAGAGGGCCCCCTTCTCAGCATTTT

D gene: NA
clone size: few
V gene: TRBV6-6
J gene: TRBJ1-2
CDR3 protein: CASSYKEGLYGYTF
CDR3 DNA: TGTGCCAGCAGTTACAAGGAGGGCCTCTATGGCTACACCTTC

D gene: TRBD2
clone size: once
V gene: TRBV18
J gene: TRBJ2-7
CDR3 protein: CASSRTSGGAEEQYF
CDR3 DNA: TGTGCCAGCTCTCGCACTAGCGGGGGGGCCGAGGAGCAGTACTTC

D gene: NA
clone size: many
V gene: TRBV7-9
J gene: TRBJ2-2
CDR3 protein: CASSAARGQNTGELFF
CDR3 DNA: TGTGCCAGCAGCGCGGCGAGGGGACAGAACACCGGGGAGCTGTTTTTT

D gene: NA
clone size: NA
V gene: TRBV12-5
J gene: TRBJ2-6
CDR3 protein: CASGRTGISGANVLTF
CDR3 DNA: TGTGCTAGTGGGAGAACCGGGATCTCTGGGGCCAACGTCCTGACTTTC

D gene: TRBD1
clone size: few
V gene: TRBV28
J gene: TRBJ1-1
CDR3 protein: CASSWTGGFSEAFF
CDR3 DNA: TGTGCCAGCAGTTGGACAGGGGGTTTTAGTGAAGCTTTCTTT

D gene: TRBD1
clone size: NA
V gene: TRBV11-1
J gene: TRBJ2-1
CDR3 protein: CASSLAPLGQGGDEQFF
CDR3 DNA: TGTGCCAGCAGCTTAGCCCCTTTGGGACAGGGTGGCGATGAGCAGTTCTTC